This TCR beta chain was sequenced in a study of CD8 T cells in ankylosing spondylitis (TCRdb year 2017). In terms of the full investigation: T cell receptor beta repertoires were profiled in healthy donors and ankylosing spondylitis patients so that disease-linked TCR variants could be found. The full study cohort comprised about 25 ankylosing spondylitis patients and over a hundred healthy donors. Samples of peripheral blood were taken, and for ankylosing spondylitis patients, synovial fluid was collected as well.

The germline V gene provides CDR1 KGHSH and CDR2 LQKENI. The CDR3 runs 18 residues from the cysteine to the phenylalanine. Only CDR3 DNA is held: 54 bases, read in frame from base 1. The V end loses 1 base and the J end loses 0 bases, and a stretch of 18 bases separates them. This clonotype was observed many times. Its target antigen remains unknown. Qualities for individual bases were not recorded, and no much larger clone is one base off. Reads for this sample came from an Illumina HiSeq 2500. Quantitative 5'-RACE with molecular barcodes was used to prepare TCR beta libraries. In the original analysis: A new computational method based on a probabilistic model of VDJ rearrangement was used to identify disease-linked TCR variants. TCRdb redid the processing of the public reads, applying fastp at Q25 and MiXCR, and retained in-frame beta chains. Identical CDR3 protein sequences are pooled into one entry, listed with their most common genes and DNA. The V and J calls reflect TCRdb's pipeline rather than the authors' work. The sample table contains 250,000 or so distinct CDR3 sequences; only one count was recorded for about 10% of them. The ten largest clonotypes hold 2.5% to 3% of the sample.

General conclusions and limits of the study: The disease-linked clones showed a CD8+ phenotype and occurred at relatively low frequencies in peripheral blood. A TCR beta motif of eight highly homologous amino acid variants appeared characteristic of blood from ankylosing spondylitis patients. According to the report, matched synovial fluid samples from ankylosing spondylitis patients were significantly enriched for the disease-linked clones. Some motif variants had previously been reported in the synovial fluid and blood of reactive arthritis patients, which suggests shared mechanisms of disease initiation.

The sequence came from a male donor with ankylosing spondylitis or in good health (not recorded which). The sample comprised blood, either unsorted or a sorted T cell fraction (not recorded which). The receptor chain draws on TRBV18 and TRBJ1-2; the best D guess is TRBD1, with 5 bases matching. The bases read TGTGCCAGCTCACCACTGCTTACCGGGACTGAATCTAACTATGGCTACACCTTC. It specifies CASSPLLTGTESNYGYTF.